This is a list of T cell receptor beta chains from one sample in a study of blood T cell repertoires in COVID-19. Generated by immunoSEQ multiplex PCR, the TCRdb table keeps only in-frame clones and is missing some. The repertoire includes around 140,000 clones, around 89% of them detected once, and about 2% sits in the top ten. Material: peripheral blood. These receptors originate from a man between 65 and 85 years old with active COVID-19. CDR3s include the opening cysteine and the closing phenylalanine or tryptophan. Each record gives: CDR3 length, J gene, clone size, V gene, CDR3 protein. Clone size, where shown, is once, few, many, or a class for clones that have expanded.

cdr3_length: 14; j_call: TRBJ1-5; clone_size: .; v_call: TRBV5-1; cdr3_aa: CASQLTGPNQPQHF
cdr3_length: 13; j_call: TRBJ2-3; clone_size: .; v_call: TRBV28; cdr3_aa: CASSGGGTDTQYF
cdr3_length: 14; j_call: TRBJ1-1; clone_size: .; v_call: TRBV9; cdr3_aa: CASSVGTGPTEAFF
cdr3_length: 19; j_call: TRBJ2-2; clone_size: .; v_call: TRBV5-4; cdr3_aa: CASSGWGLAGVANTGELFF
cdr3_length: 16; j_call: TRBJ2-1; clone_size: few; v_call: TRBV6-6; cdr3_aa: CASRLGGSAVTNEQFF
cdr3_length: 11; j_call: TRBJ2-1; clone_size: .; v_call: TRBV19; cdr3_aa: CASSINNEQFF
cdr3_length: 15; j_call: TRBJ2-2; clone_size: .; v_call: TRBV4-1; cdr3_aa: CASSQEPGGTGELFF
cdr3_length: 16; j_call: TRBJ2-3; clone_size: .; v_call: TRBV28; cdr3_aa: CASSAIGTSDTDTQYF
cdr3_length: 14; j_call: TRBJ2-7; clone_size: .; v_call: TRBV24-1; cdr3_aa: CATSTSGSSYEQYF
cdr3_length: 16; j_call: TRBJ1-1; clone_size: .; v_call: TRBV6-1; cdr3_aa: CASSEKVAETDTEAFF
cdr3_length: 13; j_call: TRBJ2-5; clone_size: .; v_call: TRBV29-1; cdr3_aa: CSAESGGQETQYF
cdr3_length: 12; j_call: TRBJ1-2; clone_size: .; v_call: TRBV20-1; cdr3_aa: CSASPRGYGYTF
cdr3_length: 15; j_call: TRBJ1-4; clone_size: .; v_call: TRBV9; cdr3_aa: CASSPGTGNNEKLFF
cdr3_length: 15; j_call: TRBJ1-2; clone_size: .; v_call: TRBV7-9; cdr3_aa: CAIQGRGEKNYGYTF
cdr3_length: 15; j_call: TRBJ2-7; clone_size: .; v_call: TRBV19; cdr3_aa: CASKRSSGLSYEQYF
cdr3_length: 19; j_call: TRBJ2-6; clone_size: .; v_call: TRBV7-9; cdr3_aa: CASSLVGTGLFSGANVLTF
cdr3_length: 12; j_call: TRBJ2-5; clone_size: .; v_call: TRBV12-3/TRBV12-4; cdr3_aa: CATSTDQETQYF
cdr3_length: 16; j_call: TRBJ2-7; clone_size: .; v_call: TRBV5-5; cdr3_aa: CASSLGLAGPYYEQYF
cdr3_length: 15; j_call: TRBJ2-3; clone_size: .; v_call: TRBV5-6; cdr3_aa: CASSRSGRAVDTQYF
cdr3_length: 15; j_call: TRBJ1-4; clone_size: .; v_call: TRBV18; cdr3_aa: CASSQDTATNEKLFF
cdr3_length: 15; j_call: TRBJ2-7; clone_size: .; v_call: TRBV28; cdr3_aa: CASSTPGGSFYEQYF
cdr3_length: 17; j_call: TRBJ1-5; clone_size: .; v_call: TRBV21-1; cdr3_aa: CASSKVGQKGTNQPQHF
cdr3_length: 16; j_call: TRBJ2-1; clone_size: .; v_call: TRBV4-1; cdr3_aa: CASSQLGLAGYNEQFF
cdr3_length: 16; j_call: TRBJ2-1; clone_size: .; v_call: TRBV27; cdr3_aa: CASSFLAGGPLDEQFF
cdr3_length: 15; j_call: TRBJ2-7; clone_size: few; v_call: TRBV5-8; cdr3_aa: CASRIPGQGSYEQYF
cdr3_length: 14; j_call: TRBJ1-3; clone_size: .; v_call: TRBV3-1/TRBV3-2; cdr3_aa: CASSRASSGNTIYF
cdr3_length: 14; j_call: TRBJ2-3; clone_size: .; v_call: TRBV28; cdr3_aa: CASRPRGSTDTQYF
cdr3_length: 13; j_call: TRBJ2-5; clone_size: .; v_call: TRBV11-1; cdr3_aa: CASSPHREETQYF
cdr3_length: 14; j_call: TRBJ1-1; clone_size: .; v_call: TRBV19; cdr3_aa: CASKDRERVTEAFF
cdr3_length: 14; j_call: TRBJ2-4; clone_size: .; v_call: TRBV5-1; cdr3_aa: CASSFPDRDGIQYF
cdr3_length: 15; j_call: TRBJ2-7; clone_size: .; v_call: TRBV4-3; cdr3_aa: CASSQGPGGGNEQYF
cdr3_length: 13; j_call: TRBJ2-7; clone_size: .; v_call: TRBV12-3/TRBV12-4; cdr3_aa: CASSFYGSYEQYF
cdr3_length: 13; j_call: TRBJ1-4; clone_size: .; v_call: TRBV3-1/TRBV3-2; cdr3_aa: CASSPRTSEKLFF
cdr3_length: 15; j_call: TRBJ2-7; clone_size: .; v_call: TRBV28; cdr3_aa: CASRGGTSGSYEQYF
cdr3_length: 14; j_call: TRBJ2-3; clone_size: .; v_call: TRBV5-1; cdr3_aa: CASSPRTDTDTQYF
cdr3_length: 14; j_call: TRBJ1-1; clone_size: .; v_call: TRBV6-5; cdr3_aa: CASSYRGLNTEAFF
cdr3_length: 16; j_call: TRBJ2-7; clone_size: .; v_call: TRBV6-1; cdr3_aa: CASSAGLILPSYEQYF
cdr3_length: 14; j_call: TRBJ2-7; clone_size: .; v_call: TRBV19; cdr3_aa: CASSIGQGSSEQYF
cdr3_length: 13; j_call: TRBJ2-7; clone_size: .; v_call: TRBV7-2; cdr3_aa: CASSPRASYEQYF
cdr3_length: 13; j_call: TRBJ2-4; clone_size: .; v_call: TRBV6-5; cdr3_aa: CASSRQGSNIQYF
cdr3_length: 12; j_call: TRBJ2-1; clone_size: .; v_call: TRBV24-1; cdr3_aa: CATSDLQYEQFF
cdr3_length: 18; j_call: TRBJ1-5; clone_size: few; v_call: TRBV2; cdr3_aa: CASSLRDRGLRSNQPQHF
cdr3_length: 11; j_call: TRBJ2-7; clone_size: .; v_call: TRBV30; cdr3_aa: CAWRRGYEQYF
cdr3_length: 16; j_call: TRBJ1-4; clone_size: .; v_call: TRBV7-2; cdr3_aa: CASSIDRGHGREKLFF
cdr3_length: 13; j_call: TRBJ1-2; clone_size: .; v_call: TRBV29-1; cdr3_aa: CSVEGGNSYGYTF
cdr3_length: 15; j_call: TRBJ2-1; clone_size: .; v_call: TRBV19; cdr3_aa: CASSADSGAYNEQFF
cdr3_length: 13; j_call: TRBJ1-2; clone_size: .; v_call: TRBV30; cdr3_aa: CAWSVRSGDGYTF
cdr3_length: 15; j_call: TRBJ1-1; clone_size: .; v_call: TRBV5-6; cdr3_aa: CASSLVQGPITEAFF
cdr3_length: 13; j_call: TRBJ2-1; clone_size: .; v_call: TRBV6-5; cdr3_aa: CASRLTRDNEQFF